This T cell receptor beta chain was retrieved from a study of CD8 T cells in ankylosing spondylitis. Library preparation for TCR beta used quantitative 5'-RACE with molecular barcodes. TCRdb re-called the 5' RACE reads through MiXCR, storing one row per CDR3 protein. Altogether approximately 350,000 distinct CDR3 sequences are present, about 20% being singletons, with the ten largest covering 13%. This clonotype was picked up many times. Its matching antigen is unknown. Study-level results: Several highly homologous variants formed a TCR beta motif that appeared characteristic of ankylosing spondylitis blood. Reported data indicate significant enrichment of disease-linked clones within matched ankylosing spondylitis synovial fluid.

This TCR was sampled from a male donor with ankylosing spondylitis or in good health (not recorded which). The material sequenced was blood, either unsorted or a sorted T cell fraction (not recorded which).

This chain's CDR3 is CASSPPAGYEQYF. CDR3 coding DNA: TGTGCCAGCTCACCACCGGCAGGCTACGAGCAGTACTTC. The rearrangement uses TRBV18 and TRBJ2-7, with D unresolved. Germline CDR1 reads KGHSH; CDR2 reads LQKENI. The CDR3 is 13 residues long. Trimming took 0 bases from V and 3 from J, leaving 6 bases between them.